The source of this TCR beta chain is a study of beta chain features in type 1 diabetes. The study's findings and limits: Naive, central memory and Treg TCRB repertoires seemed to resemble each other more closely in patients than they did in healthy donors.

Central memory, naive, regulatory and stem cell-like memory CD4+ cells were sorted by CD45RO/CCR7/CD25/CD127/CD95/CD27. The CDR3 spans 12 residues. Trimming stripped 4 bases from V and 4 bases from J, with 5 bases between. Germline CDR1 is SGHRS and CDR2 is YFSETQ. Expressed TCRB transcripts were sequenced, since all the RNA that had been isolated was reverse transcribed. Sequencing of naive, central memory and regulatory T cell samples gave an average of about 3.57 million reads. Clones were read by immunoSEQ multiplex PCR, and TCRdb kept only the in-frame ones, dropping some. Of around 160,000 clones listed, 40% to 55% are singletons. Details on this clone: Its antigen remains unknown.

This sequence was found in a man between 18 and 29 years old in good health. The V call is TRBV5-1, the J call TRBJ2-2; D gene uncertain. Sequencing was done on a sample of Tregs from blood. CDR3 sequence (DNA): TGCGCCAGCAGCGTTATCACCGGGGAGCTGTTTTTT. This sequence encodes CASSVITGELFF.